This TCR beta chain came from a study of OX40 agonist ivuxolimab in advanced cancers. Turning to the study itself: Treatment received earlier with anti-PD-1, anti-PD-L1 or anti-CTLA-4 agents was allowed, and under 50% had some.

Germline V gene lookup returns CDR1 SQVTM and CDR2 ANQGSEA. There are 17 residues in the CDR3. The junction had 10 bases not matched to a gene; V was cut back by 1 base and J by 1 base. The study's findings and limits: Relative to CD4+, CD8+ T cells held more expanded clones on average. In the 0.1-3.0 mg/kg groups, partial responders showed among the lowest expansion.

Patients were excluded for autoimmune disease history or systemic immunosuppression. The repertoire was sequenced with immunoSEQ multiplex PCR; TCRdb's copy has only in-frame clones and lacks some. The data show some 68,000 clones, approximately 92% seen once. Worth noting for this clone: No antigen is known for it.

The source was CD4+ or CD8+ T cells sorted from blood, collected in a trial of the OX40 agonist ivuxolimab. This chain joins TRBV29-1 and TRBJ2-7; 10 bases are a match to TRBD2. This clonotype was obtained from an adult with an advanced solid tumor such as melanoma, head and neck, liver or kidney cancer. In DNA, the CDR3 is TGCAGCGTTGAAGGTTGGGGGCCTAGCGGGAGTTCCTACGAGCAGTACTTC. Amino acids: CSVEGWGPSGSSYEQYF.